The next 29 T cell receptor beta chains were all read from a single sample in a study of T cells after yellow fever vaccination. TCRdb independently ran MiXCR on the 5' RACE reads; one entry per CDR3 protein. The sample includes approximately 300,000 distinct CDR3 sequences, about 11% of them seen just once. The sequencing here drew on CD4+ T cells sorted from PBMCs, taken 45 days after the yellow fever booster vaccination. These receptors came from a man younger than 35 who received the YFV17D yellow fever vaccine.

This clonotype was detected ten times or more. The genes are TRBV6-4 and TRBJ2-1, with 7 bases that match TRBD2. J gave up 6 bases and V 4 bases, and 6 bases lay outside the gene matches. Germline CDR1 reads MRHNA; CDR2 reads SNTAGT. The CDR3 sequence is 14 residues long. As DNA, the CDR3 is TGTGCCAGCAGTGTTCAGGCTAGCGGCAATGAGCAGTTCTTC. Protein product: CASSVQASGNEQFF.

V is TRBV4-2 and J is TRBJ1-2, with 7 bases identical to TRBD1. V shed 3 bases, J shed 4 bases, and the junction held 14 bases outside the gene matches. This CDR3 has 17 residues. Germline V gives CDR1 LGHNA, CDR2 YNFKEQ. As DNA, the CDR3 is TGTGCCAGCAGCCAGGGGAAGGGACAGCCATTTTCCTATGGCTACACCTTC. Translated, it gives CASSQGKGQPFSYGYTF.

This clonotype has just a few counts. The rearrangement uses TRBV2 and TRBJ2-2; D is unresolved. Germline assignment: CDR1 SNHLY and CDR2 FYNNEI. The length of the CDR3 is 12 residues. Trimming took 6 bases from V and 7 from J, leaving 9 bases between them. The CDR3: CASRGFSGELFF. DNA for the CDR3: TGTGCCAGCAGGGGGTTTAGCGGGGAGCTGTTTTTT.

This clonotype was detected a few times. This sequence joins TRBV5-1 and TRBJ2-1, with 8 bases fitting TRBD1. CDR1 is SGHRS, CDR2 YFSETQ, per germline. This CDR3 is 15 amino acids long. With V trimmed by 0 bases and J by 4 bases, 3 bases remained unmatched. The CDR3 loop reads CASSLGRGLYNEQFF. CDR3 bases: TGCGCCAGCAGCTTGGGCAGGGGGCTGTACAATGAGCAGTTCTTC.

This clonotype appeared a few times. The gene calls are TRBV7-2 and TRBJ2-1; unclear D gene. This CDR3 is 15 amino acids long. Germline V gene sequence: CDR1 SGHTA, CDR2 FQGNSA. V shed 6 bases and J shed 0 bases, with 12 bases lying between them. CDR3 coding DNA: TGTGCCAGCAGGCCCGCGGAGAGCTCCTACAATGAGCAGTTCTTC. It codes for CASRPAESSYNEQFF.

This clonotype was picked up a small number of times. This chain uses TRBV20-1 with TRBJ2-2, with 11 bases matching TRBD1. The CDR3 runs to 14 residues. Losses at the gene ends were 7 bases for V and 5 bases for J; bases not matched to a gene: 6. From germline, CDR1 is DFQATT and CDR2 SNEGSKA (reference sequence). The CDR3 DNA follows: TGCAGTGATTGTGGACAGGGGGCGACCGGGGAGCTGTTTTTT. Its translation is CSDCGQGATGELFF.

V and J are TRBV24-1 and TRBJ2-1, with 11 bases matching TRBD1. Unmatched junction bases numbered 5, after V lost 4 bases and J lost 7 bases. Germline values: CDR1 KGHDR, CDR2 SFDVKD. This CDR3 contains 15 residues. Here the CDR3 reads CATSEGQGEGNEQFF. In DNA form, the CDR3 reads TGTGCCACCAGTGAGGGACAGGGGGAAGGGAATGAGCAGTTCTTC.

This clonotype showed up just a few times. The chain employs TRBV20-1 and TRBJ1-1; D remains unclear. V lost 5 bases to trimming and J lost 0 bases, with 10 bases between them. The germline gives CDR1 DFQATT, CDR2 SNEGSKA (reference sequence). The length of the CDR3 is 13 residues. In DNA, the CDR3 is TGCAGTGCTCCCCGTCAAGTGAACACTGAAGCTTTCTTT. Translating it yields CSAPRQVNTEAFF.

Only a few counts were recorded for this clonotype. The chain employs TRBV12-3 or TRBV12-4 and TRBJ1-2; 11 nucleotides line up with TRBD1. Germline trimming cut 5 bases from V and 4 bases from J; bases unmatched to any gene: 0. The length of the CDR3 is 13 residues. The CDR3 is CASSGQGAYGYTF. CDR3 in DNA: TGTGCCAGCAGTGGACAGGGGGCCTATGGCTACACCTTC.

The V gene is TRBV5-1, the J gene TRBJ2-5; tentative D call: TRBD1 (6 bases). This CDR3 spans 15 amino acids. V shed 0 bases and J shed 4 bases, with 13 bases lying between them. The germline CDR1 and CDR2 sequences are SGHRS and YFSETQ. CDR3: CASSLAGAIGETQYF. In DNA, the CDR3 is TGCGCCAGCAGCTTGGCAGGGGCGATCGGAGAGACCCAGTACTTC.

The rearrangement joins TRBV10-3 to TRBJ2-6, with D perhaps matching TRBD1 or TRBD2 (5 bases each). This CDR3 comprises 15 residues. V shed 8 bases and J shed 2 bases, with 13 bases lying between them. Germline CDR1 reads ENHRY; CDR2 reads SYGVKD. The CDR3 sequence is CAIGDLKTGANVLTF. Here the CDR3 DNA reads TGTGCCATCGGGGACCTGAAAACTGGGGCCAACGTCCTGACTTTC.

This clonotype was seen a handful of times. A much bigger clone sits one base away, suggesting this may be a read error. The genes are TRBV7-2 and TRBJ1-5; no firm D call. Trimming removed 2 bases from V and 2 bases from J, with 4 bases in between. This CDR3 region has 13 residues. Germline CDR1 is SGHTA and CDR2 is FQGNSA. The CDR3 sequence is CASSLWGNQPQHF. CDR3 in DNA: TGTGCCAGCAGCTTATGGGGCAATCAGCCCCAGCATTTT.

The rearrangement links TRBV5-1 to TRBJ2-3; D call uncertain. The CDR3 totals 11 residues. V lost 3 bases and J 8 bases, leaving 7 bases between the germline ends. The V gene's germline CDR1 is SGHRS and CDR2 YFSETQ. The DNA for the CDR3 is TGCGCCAGCAGCTCCTGGTCTACGCAGTATTTT. Translating gives CASSSWSTQYF.

The chain uses TRBV5-6 and TRBJ2-7; no clear D. Germline values: CDR1 SGHDT, CDR2 YYEEEE. The V gene lost 2 bases and the J gene lost 0 bases, with 6 bases spanning the gap. The CDR3 has 13 residues. The CDR3 sequence is CASSLVVSYEQYF. CDR3 coding DNA: TGTGCCAGCAGCTTAGTCGTCTCCTACGAGCAGTACTTC.

In its sample, this clonotype was seen a few times. V usage is TRBV18 and J usage is TRBJ2-5, with a possible D match to TRBD1 (8 bases). The CDR3 spans 13 residues. With 10 bases removed from V and 1 base from J, the gap between germline ends came to 13 bases. CDR1 and CDR2 from the germline V gene are KGHSH and LQKENI. CDR3 residues: CATTGGVQETQYF. For the CDR3, the DNA is TGTGCCACCACAGGGGGGGTCCAAGAGACCCAGTACTTC.

The V gene is TRBV19, the J gene TRBJ1-1, with a weak D call TRBD1 (5 bases). The CDR3 spans 13 residues. The V gene lost 3 bases and the J gene lost 5 bases, with 10 bases spanning the gap. Germline V gene sequence: CDR1 LNHDA, CDR2 SQIVND (reference sequence). CDR3 protein: CASSMLRDTEAFF. The CDR3 coding sequence is TGTGCCAGTAGTATGCTCAGGGATACTGAAGCTTTCTTT.

The chain carries TRBV4-3 and TRBJ1-1; the D is unclear. CDR1 is LGHNA and CDR2 is YSLEER in the germline V gene. Trimming pared 0 bases from V and 11 bases from J, leaving 16 bases between. CDR3 length equals 14 residues. In nucleotides, the CDR3 is TGCGCCAGCAGCCAAGAAGCCGCGGCCCCGGGGGCTTTCTTT. Translating gives CASSQEAAAPGAFF.

J is TRBJ2-7 and V is TRBV7-2; D is perhaps TRBD1 (6 bases). This CDR3 contains 14 residues. V was shortened by 5 bases and J by 2 bases, with 13 bases between the two germline ends. Germline CDR1 SGHTA, CDR2 FQGNSA. This chain's CDR3 is CASSPRTDTYEQYF. CDR3 DNA: TGTGCCAGCAGCCCACGGACAGACACCTACGAGCAGTACTTC.

This chain connects TRBV19 to TRBJ2-2, with D maybe TRBD2 (5 bases). CDR1 LNHDA and CDR2 SQIVND come from the germline V gene (reference sequence). The length of the CDR3 is 16 residues. The V end was cut by 3 bases, the J end by 3 bases, with 14 bases between. CDR3 amino acids: CASSILLGVDTGELFF. CDR3 nucleotide sequence: TGTGCCAGTAGTATTCTTCTCGGGGTAGACACCGGGGAGCTGTTTTTT.

This chain joins TRBV19 and TRBJ2-2; D uncertain. Trimming stripped 3 bases from V and 6 bases from J, with 11 bases between. This CDR3 is built from 14 residues. Germline lookup yields CDR1 LNHDA and CDR2 SQIVND (reference sequence). As DNA, the CDR3 is TGTGCCAGTAGTATCGGGTCAGGCGCCGGGGAGCTGTTTTTT. Residues: CASSIGSGAGELFF. Full variable domain (remainder filled in from reference TRBV19 and TRBJ2-2): DGGITQSPKYLFRKEGQNVTLSCEQNLNHDAMYWYRQDPGQGLRLIYYSQIVNDFQKGDIAEGYSVSREKKESFPLTVTSAQKNPTAFYLCASSIGSGAGELFFGEGSRLTVL.

This clonotype was detected many times. The chain has TRBV6-5 and TRBJ1-2; maybe TRBD1 (6 bases). Trimming pared 0 bases from V and 8 bases from J, leaving 10 bases between. In germline, CDR1 is MNHEY, CDR2 SVGAGI. This CDR3 is built from 13 residues. The CDR3 reads CASSYSRGRGYTF. CDR3 coding DNA: TGTGCCAGCAGTTACTCTCGGGGGCGCGGCTACACCTTC.

This clonotype was detected only a few times. The chain recombines TRBV5-1 with TRBJ2-1; a weak D match, TRBD2 (6 bases). V lost 0 bases and J lost 3, with 13 bases in between. Germline values: CDR1 SGHRS, CDR2 YFSETQ. The CDR3 is 16 amino acids. The CDR3 reads CASSLDPGVHYNEQFF. The CDR3 DNA sequence: TGCGCCAGCAGCTTGGATCCGGGGGTCCACTACAATGAGCAGTTCTTC.

This clonotype showed up many times. The chain is built from TRBV5-1 and TRBJ2-1; D ambiguous. V lost 3 bases and J lost 8, with 6 bases in between. The CDR3 spans 11 residues. Germline loops: CDR1 SGHRS, CDR2 YFSETQ. CDR3 DNA sequence: TGCGCCAGCAGCTCCGTAGATGAGCAGTTCTTC. Translated, it gives CASSSVDEQFF.

The chain is built from TRBV3-1 and TRBJ1-3; weak D call: TRBD1 (5 bases). The CDR3 is made up of 16 amino acids. Per germline, CDR1 LGHDT and CDR2 YNNKEL (reference sequence). V lost 4 bases and J 0 bases, leaving 13 bases between the germline ends. This chain's CDR3 is CASSLGAGTSGNTIYF. CDR3 coding DNA: TGTGCCAGCAGCCTAGGGGCCGGGACCTCTGGAAACACCATATATTTT.

Notes on this clonotype: A read error may account for a junction end that differs from germline. The J gene is TRBJ2-7, the V gene TRBV9; no clear D. The germline V gene encodes CDR1 SGDLS and CDR2 YYNGEE. The CDR3 has 14 residues. The CDR3 sequence: CASSLRSVSFEQYF. CDR3 nucleotide sequence: TGTGCCAGCAGTCTTCGGTCGGTCTCCTTCGAGCAGTACTTC.

This clonotype turned up a few times. The chain couples TRBV25-1 to TRBJ2-1; TRBD2 matches 8 bases. After removal of 4 bases from V and 6 bases from J, the junction contained 5 bases not matched to a gene. This CDR3 has 14 amino acids. Germline-derived CDR1 and CDR2 are MGHDK and SYGVNS. The DNA of the CDR3 is TGTGCCAGCAGTGCCGGGACTAGAGTCAATGAGCAGTTCTTC. Translated, it gives CASSAGTRVNEQFF.

The chain combines TRBV20-1 with TRBJ1-1, with TRBD1 identical over 7 bases. This CDR3 comprises 14 residues. Germline CDR1 is DFQATT and CDR2 is SNEGSKA (reference sequence). V was clipped by 1 base and J by 1 base; unmatched bases: 3. CDR3 bases: TGCAGTGCTAGAGGGCCAGGGGGGAACACTGAAGCTTTCTTT. This encodes CSARGPGGNTEAFF.

This chain uses TRBV28 with TRBJ2-2; maybe TRBD1 (5 bases). V lost 7 bases and J 1 base, leaving 10 bases between the germline ends. CDR3 length equals 14 residues. Germline CDR1 is MDHEN and CDR2 is SYDVKM. CDR3 sequence (DNA): TGTGCCAGCACCCCGACAGTGAACACCGGGGAGCTGTTTTTT. This translates into CASTPTVNTGELFF.

In its sample, this clonotype was seen a few times. The chain recombines TRBV2 with TRBJ2-7; D might be TRBD1 or TRBD2, each matching 5 bases. CDR3 size: 12 residues. V lost 6 bases, J lost 6 bases, and 12 bases lay in between. Germline-derived CDR1 and CDR2 are SNHLY and FYNNEI. CDR3 residues: CASSGAGREQYF. DNA for the CDR3: TGTGCCAGCAGCGGGGCAGGACGCGAGCAGTACTTC.